This T cell receptor beta chain emerged from a study of spatial heterogeneity in lung cancer. Study summary: The mean occurrence of each unique TCR and UMI combination in raw reads exceeded 9.5. The study's findings and limits: The study found ubiquitous expanded tumor TCRs in blood more at resection than follow-up.

Worth noting for this clonotype: No antigen is known for it.

Trimming removed 4 bases at V and 4 bases at J, with 10 bases between. Germline V gene lookup returns CDR1 SNHLY and CDR2 FYNNEI. The CDR3 is made up of 13 amino acids. Carried by each TCR cDNA molecule was a unique molecular identifier. TCRdb recomputed calls from the 5' RACE reads with MiXCR, one row per CDR3 protein. The sample lists some 45,000 distinct CDR3 sequences, 10% to 15% occurring once. Time point in this sample: sample taken at primary tumor resection. TCRs were sequenced from unsorted whole RNA of tumor, nontumor lung or PBMC. A total of 72 untreated early-stage non-small cell lung cancer patients served as donors.

The V gene is TRBV2, the J gene TRBJ2-5; D gene unclear. Sample: PBMCs, taken at surgery. This clonotype was obtained from a female donor with early-stage non-small cell lung cancer. The CDR3 sequence: CASSVGLLETQYF. The CDR3 nucleotides read TGTGCCAGCAGTGTGGGGTTATTAGAGACCCAGTACTTC.